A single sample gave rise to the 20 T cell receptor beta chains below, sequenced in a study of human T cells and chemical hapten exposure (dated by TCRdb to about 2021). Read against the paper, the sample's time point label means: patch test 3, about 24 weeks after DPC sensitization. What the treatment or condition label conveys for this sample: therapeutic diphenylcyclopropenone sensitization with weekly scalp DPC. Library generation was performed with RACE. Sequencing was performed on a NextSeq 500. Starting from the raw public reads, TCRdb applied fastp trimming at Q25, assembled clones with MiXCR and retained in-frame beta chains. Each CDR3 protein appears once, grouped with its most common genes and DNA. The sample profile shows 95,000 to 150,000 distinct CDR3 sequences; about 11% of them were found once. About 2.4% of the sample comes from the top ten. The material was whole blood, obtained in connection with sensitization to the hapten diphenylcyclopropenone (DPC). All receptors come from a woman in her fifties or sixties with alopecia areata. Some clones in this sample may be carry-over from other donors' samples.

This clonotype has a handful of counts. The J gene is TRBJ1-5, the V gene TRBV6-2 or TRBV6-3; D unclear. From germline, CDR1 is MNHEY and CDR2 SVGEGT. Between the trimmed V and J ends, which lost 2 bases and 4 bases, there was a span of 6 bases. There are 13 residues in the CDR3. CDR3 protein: CASSYRLNQPQHF. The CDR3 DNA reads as TGTGCCAGCAGTTACCGCCTTAATCAGCCCCAGCATTTT.

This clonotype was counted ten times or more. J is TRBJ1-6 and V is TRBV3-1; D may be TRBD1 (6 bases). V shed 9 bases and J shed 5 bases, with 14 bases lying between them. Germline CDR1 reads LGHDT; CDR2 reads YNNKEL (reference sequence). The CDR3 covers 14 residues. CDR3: CASSSRGNNSPLHF. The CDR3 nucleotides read TGTGCCAGTAGCTCGAGGGGGAATAATTCACCCCTCCACTTT.

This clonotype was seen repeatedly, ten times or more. The CDR3 spells CATSDIGSGEQFF. Written as DNA, the CDR3 is TGTGCCACCAGTGATATAGGCTCGGGTGAGCAGTTCTTC. The rearrangement joins TRBV24-1 to TRBJ2-1, with unresolved D. Trimming took off 3 bases at V and 9 bases at J, with 11 bases between the two ends. The V gene's germline CDR1 is KGHDR and CDR2 SFDVKD. This CDR3 has 13 residues.

The chain's CDR3 is CASSLVWPPGQGATGANVLTF. Here the CDR3 DNA reads TGCGCCAGCAGCTTGGTCTGGCCACCGGGACAGGGGGCGACTGGGGCCAACGTCCTGACTTTC. This rearrangement joins TRBV5-1 to TRBJ2-6; TRBD1 matches 12 bases. V was clipped by 0 bases and J by 2 bases; unmatched bases: 12. The CDR3 consists of 21 residues. CDR1 and CDR2 from the germline V gene are SGHRS and YFSETQ.

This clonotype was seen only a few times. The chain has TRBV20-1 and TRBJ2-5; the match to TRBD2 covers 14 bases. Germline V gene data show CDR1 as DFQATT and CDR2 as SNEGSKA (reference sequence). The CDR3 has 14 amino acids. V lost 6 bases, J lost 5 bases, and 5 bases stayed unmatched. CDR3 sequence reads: CSARTSGGHETQYF. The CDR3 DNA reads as TGCAGTGCCCGGACTAGCGGGGGGCACGAGACCCAGTACTTC.

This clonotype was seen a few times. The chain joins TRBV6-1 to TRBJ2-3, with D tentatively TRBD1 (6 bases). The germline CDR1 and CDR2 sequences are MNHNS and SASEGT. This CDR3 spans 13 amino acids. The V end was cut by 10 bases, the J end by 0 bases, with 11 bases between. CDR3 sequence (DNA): TGTGCCATCAAGGGGGATAGCACAGATACGCAGTATTTT. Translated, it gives CAIKGDSTDTQYF.

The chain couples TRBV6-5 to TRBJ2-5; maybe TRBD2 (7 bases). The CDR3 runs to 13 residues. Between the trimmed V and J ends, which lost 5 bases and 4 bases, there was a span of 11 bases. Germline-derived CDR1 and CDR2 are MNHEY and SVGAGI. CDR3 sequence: CASSRGALETQYF. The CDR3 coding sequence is TGTGCCAGCAGTCGGGGGGCCCTAGAGACCCAGTACTTC.

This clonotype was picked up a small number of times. The CDR3 DNA reads as TGCAGTGCGGTGGGACAGGGTACATTTCAAGAGACCCAGTACTTC. It is translated as CSAVGQGTFQETQYF. The rearrangement uses TRBV20-1 and TRBJ2-5; 9 bases fit TRBD1. Looked up from germline, CDR1 is DFQATT and CDR2 is SNEGSKA (reference sequence). V was clipped by 6 bases and J by 2 bases; unmatched bases: 10. The CDR3 length is 15 residues.

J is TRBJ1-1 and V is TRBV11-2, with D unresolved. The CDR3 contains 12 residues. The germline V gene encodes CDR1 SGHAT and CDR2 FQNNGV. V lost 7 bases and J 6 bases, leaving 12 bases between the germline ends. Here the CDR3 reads CASNGRRAEAFF. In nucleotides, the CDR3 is TGTGCCAGCAACGGACGGCGGGCTGAAGCTTTCTTT.

CDR3 protein: CASSGLAGGLRADTQYF. CDR3 nucleotides: TGTGCCAGCAGCGGACTAGCGGGAGGCCTGAGGGCAGATACGCAGTATTTT. The chain recombines TRBV12-3 or TRBV12-4 with TRBJ2-3, with TRBD2 matching over 14 bases. Germline trimming cut 6 bases from V and 4 bases from J; bases unmatched to any gene: 9. CDR3 length: 17 residues.

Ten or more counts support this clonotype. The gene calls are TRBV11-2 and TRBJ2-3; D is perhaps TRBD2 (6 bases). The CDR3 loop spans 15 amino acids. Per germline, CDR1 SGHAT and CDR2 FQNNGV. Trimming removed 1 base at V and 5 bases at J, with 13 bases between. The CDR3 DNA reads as TGTGCCAGCAGCTTAGGCGCGGGGTCCCTAGATACGCAGTATTTT. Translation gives CASSLGAGSLDTQYF.

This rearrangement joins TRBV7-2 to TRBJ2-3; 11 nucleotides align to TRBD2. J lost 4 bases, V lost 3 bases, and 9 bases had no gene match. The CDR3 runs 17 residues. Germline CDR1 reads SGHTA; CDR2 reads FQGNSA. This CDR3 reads CASSFPIAGGTADTQYF. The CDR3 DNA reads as TGTGCCAGCAGCTTCCCAATAGCGGGGGGGACAGCAGATACGCAGTATTTT.

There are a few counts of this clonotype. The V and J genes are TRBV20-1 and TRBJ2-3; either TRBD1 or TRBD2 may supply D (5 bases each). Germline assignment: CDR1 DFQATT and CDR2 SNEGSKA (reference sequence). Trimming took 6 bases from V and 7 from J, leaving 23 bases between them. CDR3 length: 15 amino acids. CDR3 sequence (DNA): TGCAGTGCACGAACCCCCGGGACCGGCATGAATACGCAGTATTTT. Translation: CSARTPGTGMNTQYF.

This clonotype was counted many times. This CDR3 is CASSLAGLTGNTIYF. DNA of the CDR3: TGTGCCAGCAGTTTGGCCGGACTAACTGGAAACACCATATATTTT. V usage is TRBV12-3 or TRBV12-4 and J usage is TRBJ1-3; D unclear. V gave up 3 bases and J gave up 2 bases, with 11 bases separating them. The length of the CDR3 is 15 residues.

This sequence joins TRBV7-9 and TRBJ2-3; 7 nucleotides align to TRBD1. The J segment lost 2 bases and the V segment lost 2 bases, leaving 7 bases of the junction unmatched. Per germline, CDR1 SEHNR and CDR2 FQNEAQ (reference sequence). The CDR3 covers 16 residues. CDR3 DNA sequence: TGTGCCAGCAGCTTACAACAGGGGATTAACACAGATACGCAGTATTTT. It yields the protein CASSLQQGINTDTQYF.

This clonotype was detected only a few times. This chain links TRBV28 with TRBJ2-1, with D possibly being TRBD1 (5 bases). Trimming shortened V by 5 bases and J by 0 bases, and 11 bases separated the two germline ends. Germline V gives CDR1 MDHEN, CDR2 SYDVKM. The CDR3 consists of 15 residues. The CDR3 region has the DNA TGTGCCAGCAGTGAACAGGCCACCTCCTACAATGAGCAGTTCTTC. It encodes CASSEQATSYNEQFF.

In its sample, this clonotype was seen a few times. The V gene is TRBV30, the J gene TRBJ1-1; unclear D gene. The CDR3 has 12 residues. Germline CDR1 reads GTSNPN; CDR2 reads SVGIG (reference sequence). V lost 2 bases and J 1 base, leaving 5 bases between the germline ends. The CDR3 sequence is CAWSFRNTEAFF. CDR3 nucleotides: TGTGCCTGGAGTTTCAGGAACACTGAAGCTTTCTTT.

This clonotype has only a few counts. The CDR3 region is CASRGTGEGNGYTF. The CDR3 nucleotides are TGTGCCAGCAGGGGGACAGGGGAGGGGAATGGCTACACCTTC. The chain recombines TRBV12-3 or TRBV12-4 with TRBJ1-2, with 10 bases lining up with TRBD1. The CDR3 is 14 amino acids. The junction had 7 bases not matched to a gene; V was cut back by 6 bases and J by 6 bases.

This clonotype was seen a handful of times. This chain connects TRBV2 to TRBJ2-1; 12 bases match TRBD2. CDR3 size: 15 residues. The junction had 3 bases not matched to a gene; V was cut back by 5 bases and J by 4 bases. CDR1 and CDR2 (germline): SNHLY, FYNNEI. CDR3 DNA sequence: TGTGCCAGCAGTCCGACTAGCGGGAGATACAATGAGCAGTTCTTC. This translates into CASSPTSGRYNEQFF.

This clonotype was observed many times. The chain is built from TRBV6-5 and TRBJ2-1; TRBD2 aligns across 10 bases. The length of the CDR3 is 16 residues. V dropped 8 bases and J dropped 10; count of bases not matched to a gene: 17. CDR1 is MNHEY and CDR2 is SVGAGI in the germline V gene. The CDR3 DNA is TGTGCCAGCGGCCCTTTAGCGGGAGGTTCCCGCCTGGAGCAGTTCTTC. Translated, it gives CASGPLAGGSRLEQFF.